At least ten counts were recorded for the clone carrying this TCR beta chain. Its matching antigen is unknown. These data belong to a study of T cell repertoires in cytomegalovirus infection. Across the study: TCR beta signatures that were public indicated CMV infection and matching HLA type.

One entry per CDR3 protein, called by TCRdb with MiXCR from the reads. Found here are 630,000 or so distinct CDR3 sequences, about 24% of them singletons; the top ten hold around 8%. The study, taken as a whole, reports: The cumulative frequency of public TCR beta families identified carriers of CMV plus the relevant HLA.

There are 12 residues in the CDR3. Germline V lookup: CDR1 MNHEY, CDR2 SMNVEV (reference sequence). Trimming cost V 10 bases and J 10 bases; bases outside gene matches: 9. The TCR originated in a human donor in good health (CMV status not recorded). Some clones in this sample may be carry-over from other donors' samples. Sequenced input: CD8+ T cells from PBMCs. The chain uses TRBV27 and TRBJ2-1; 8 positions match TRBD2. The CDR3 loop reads CATLSPSGEQFF. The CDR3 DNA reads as TGTGCCACCCTATCCCCTAGCGGGGAGCAGTTCTTC.